The source of this TCR beta chain is a study of T cells expressing NK-cell markers. About the study: Of eight sequenced donors, seven were HCMV-seropositive and one HCMV-seronegative.

Germline V lookup: CDR1 SGHDN, CDR2 FVKESK. The CDR3 extends over 15 amino acids. 5'RACE template switching with UMIs produced the TCR beta cDNA. TCRdb reworked the 5' RACE reads into one entry per CDR3 protein, no DNA. The sample has 400,000 to 450,000 distinct CDR3 sequences. As to this clonotype: Its antigen is currently unknown.

General study points: The same clonotypes also predominated in the CD3+CD56-NKG2C+ fraction of several donors. In roughly six donors, dominant CD3+CD56+NKG2C+ clonotypes ranked among the top 10 CD8+ clonotypes.

This chain connects TRBV14 to TRBJ2-3. Input material: blood T cells: a sorted CD56 or NKG2C T cell subset, CD4+ or CD8+ T cells, or bulk PBMC T cells (not recorded which). The TCR sequence derives from a woman aged 18-70 years in good health. The chain's CDR3 is CASSHSLASTDTQYF. The full variable domain, rest sourced from reference TRBV14 and TRBJ2-3, is EAGVTQFPSHSVIEKGQTVTLRCDPISGHDNLYWYRRVMGKEIKFLLHFVKESKQDESGMPNNRFLAERTGGTYSTLKVQPAELEDSGVYFCASSHSLASTDTQYFGPGTRLTVL.